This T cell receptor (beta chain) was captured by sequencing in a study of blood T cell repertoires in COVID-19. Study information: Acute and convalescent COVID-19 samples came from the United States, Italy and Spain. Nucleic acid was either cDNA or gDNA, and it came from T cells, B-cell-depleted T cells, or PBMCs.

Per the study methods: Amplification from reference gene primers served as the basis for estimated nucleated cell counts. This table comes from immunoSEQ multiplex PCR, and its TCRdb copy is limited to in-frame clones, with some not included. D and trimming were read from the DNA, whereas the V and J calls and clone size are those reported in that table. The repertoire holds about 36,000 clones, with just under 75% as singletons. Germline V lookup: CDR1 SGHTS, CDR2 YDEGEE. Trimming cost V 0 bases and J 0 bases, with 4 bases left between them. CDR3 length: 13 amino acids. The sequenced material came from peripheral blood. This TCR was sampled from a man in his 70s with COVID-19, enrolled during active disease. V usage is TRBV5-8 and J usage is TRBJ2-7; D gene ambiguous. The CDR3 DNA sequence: TGTGCCAGCAGCTTGGCCAACTCCTACGAGCAGTACTTC. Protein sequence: CASSLANSYEQYF.